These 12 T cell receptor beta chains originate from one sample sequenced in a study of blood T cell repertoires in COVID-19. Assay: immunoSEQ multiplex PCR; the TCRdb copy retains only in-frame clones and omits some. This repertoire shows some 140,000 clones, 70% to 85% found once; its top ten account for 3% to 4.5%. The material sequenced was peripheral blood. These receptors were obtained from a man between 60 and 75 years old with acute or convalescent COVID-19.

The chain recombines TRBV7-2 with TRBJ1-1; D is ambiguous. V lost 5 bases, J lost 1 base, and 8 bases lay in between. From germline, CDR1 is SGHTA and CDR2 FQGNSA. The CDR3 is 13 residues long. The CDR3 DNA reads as TGTGCCAGCAGCCCAAAGAGGAACACTGAAGCTTTCTTT. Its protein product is CASSPKRNTEAFF.

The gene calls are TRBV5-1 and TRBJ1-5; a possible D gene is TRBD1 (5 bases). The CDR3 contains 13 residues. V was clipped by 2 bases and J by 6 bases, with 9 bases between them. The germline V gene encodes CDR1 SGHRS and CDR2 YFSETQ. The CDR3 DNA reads TGCGCCAGCAGCTTAGGGGCTGGTCAGCCCCAGCATTTT. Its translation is CASSLGAGQPQHF. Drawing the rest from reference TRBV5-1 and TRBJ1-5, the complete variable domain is KAGVTQTPRYLIKTRGQQVTLSCSPISGHRSVSWYQQTPGQGLQFLFEYFSETQRNKGNFPGRFSGRQFSNSRSEMNVSTLELGDSALYLCASSLGAGQPQHFGDGTRLSIL.

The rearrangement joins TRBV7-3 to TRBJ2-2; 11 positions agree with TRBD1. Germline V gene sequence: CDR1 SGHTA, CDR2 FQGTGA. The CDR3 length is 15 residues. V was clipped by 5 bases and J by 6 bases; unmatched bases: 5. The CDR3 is CASSPGDRGAGELFF. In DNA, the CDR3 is TGTGCCAGCAGCCCTGGGGACAGGGGGGCCGGGGAGCTGTTTTTT.

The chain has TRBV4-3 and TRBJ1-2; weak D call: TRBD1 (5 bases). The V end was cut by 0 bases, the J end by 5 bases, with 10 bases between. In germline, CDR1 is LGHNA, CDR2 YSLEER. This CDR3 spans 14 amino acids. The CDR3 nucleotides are TGCGCCAGCAGCCAAGATCCAGGGCGTTATGGCTACACCTTC. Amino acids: CASSQDPGRYGYTF.

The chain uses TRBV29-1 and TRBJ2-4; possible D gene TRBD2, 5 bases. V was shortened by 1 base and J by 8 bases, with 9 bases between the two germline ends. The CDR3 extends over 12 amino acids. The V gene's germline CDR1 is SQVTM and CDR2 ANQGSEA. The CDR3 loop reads CSVEGGSYIQYF. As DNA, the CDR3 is TGCAGCGTTGAAGGTGGGAGTTACATTCAGTACTTC. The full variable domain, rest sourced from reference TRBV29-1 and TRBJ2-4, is SAVISQKPSRDICQRGTSLTIQCQVDSQVTMMFWYRQQPGQSLTLIATANQGSEATYESGFVIDKFPISRPNLTFSTLTVSNMSPEDSSIYLCSVEGGSYIQYFGAGTRLSVL.

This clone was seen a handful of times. The CDR3 loop reads CASRQDGYTF. The CDR3 DNA sequence: TGTGCCAGCAGACAGGATGGCTACACCTTC. V gene TRBV27 combines with J gene TRBJ1-2, with D tentatively TRBD1 (5 bases). The CDR3 length is 10 residues. Germline V gene data show CDR1 as MNHEY and CDR2 as SMNVEV (reference sequence). V was pared by 6 bases and J by 6 bases, with 5 bases between.

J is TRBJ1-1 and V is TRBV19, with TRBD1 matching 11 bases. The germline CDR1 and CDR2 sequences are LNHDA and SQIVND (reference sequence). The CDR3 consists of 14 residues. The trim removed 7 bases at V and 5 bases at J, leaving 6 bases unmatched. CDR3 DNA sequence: TGTGCCAGTACTAAGGACAGGGGGCAAACTGAAGCTTTCTTT. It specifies CASTKDRGQTEAFF.

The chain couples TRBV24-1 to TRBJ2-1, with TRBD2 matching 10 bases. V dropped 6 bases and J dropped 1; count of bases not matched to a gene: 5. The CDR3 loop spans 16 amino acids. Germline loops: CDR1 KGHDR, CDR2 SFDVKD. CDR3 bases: TGTGCCACCAGTCCCCGGACTAGCGGATCCTACAATGAGCAGTTCTTC. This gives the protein CATSPRTSGSYNEQFF.

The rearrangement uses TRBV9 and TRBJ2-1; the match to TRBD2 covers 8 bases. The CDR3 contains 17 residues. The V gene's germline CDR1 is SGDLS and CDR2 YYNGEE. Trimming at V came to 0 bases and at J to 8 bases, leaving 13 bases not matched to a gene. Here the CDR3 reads CASSVAPLTGGQDEQFF. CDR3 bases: TGTGCCAGCAGCGTAGCCCCACTAACGGGAGGGCAGGATGAGCAGTTCTTC.

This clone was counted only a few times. The CDR3 is CASSELGLAGSEQFF. Written as DNA, the CDR3 is TGTGCCAGCAGTGAGTTGGGACTAGCGGGAAGTGAGCAGTTCTTC. This chain uses TRBV6-4 with TRBJ2-1; 13 nucleotides agree with TRBD2. Per the germline V gene, CDR1 is MRHNA and CDR2 is SNTAGT. V shed 3 bases and J 9 bases; nucleotides not matched to a gene: 5. This CDR3 contains 15 residues.

In DNA, the CDR3 is TGTGCCAGCAGCCAAGACAGGGGTGGTGGCTACACCTTC. This translates into CASSQDRGGGYTF. The chain has TRBV6-5 and TRBJ1-2; 8 nucleotides align to TRBD1. The germline V gene has CDR1 MNHEY and CDR2 SVGAGI. This CDR3 region has 13 residues. Germline trimming cut 6 bases from V and 7 bases from J; bases unmatched to any gene: 7.

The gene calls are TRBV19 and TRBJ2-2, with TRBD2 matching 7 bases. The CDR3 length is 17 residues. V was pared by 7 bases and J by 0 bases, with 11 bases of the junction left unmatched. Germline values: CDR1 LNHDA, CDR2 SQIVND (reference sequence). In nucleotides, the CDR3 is TGTGCCAGTACCCTTCTACCGGGACTAACGAACACCGGGGAGCTGTTTTTT. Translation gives CASTLLPGLTNTGELFF.